Sequencing of this T cell receptor beta chain was carried out in a study of T cell changes during pregnancy in multiple sclerosis (dated by TCRdb to about 2019). Describing the broader study: The study examined how the T cell repertoire changed over the course of pregnancy in women with multiple sclerosis.

Trimming accounts for 1 base at V and 2 bases at J, while the number of junction bases matched to no gene is 4. The CDR3 sequence holds 16 residues, the cysteine and phenylalanine included. The retained sequence is limited to the CDR3, 48 bases, with the frame set at the first base. Based on the germline V gene, the CDR1 and CDR2 sequences are MGHRA and YSYEKL. Library preparation was by the immunoSEQ multiplex PCR assay. TCRdb retrieved this table from immuneACCESS and kept in-frame rearrangements only. Not all clones are present; in checked studies, unresolved V genes account for under half, and no reason is known for the remainder. Recorded for this sample are 26,000 or so clones; about 91% of them occurred a single time. Of the sample, around 17% falls within the top ten clones. Regarding this clone: Its specific antigen is unknown. Base qualities were left out, and no much larger clone turns up one base away.

The clonotype comes from a female donor with multiple sclerosis, enrolled in a pregnancy study. The rearranged chain carries TRBV4-1 and TRBJ2-1; 8 central bases correspond to TRBD2. This material consisted of CD8+ T cells from peripheral blood mononuclear cells, taken in the second trimester of pregnancy. The base sequence is TGCGCCAGCAGCCAAGCGGCGGGACTAGCCTACAATGAGCAGTTCTTC. This translates into CASSQAAGLAYNEQFF.